This T cell receptor (beta chain) originates from a study of shared clonotypes between healthy human individuals. Only CD45RO-negative cells positively selected for CCR7 counted as naive CD8 cells, so terminally differentiated effector memory CD45RA+ cells were excluded. Those who donated, Caucasian adults without exception, all lived in Nashville, Tennessee. This CDR3 is 14 amino acids long. V dropped 5 bases and J dropped 10 bases, with 18 bases sitting between them. Germline-derived CDR1 and CDR2 are SEHNR and FQNEAQ (reference sequence). Sequencing used immunoSEQ multiplex PCR; TCRdb keeps in-frame clones, though not all of them. The table shows approximately 2,000,000 clones, with roughly 93% occurring only once.

This TCR came from a man aged 18 to 30 in good health. Some clones in this sample may be carry-over from other donors' samples. The chain couples TRBV7-9 to TRBJ2-1, with a possible D match to TRBD2 (6 bases). Sequencing was done on a sample of naive CD8+ T cells from PBMCs. The CDR3 DNA is TGTGCCAGCAGCCTCCCCGGCGCCGGGGGAGAGCAGTTCTTC. Translation gives CASSLPGAGGEQFF.